This T cell receptor beta chain was captured in a study of Tregs in tolerant kidney transplant recipients. Whole-study results and caveats: Activated donor B cell expansion appeared to reveal the most relevant donor-specific TCRbeta repertoire.

Using immunoSEQ multiplex PCR, the repertoire was profiled, and TCRdb retains in-frame clones only, with some absent. The clone table shows 50,000 or so clones, with the ten largest holding approximately 0.81%. CD4+CD25+CD127- Tregs, CD4+CD25- non-Tregs, CD4 and CD8 cells were sorted. As for this clone: Its target is unknown. The read is 3 residues too short to cover the CDR3 end, so that end is filled in from the germline J gene.

CDR3 length: 13 amino acids. CDR1 is SGHKS and CDR2 is YYEKEE in the germline V gene (reference sequence). Between the trimmed V and J ends, which lost 7 bases and 8 bases, there was a span of 15 bases. The sequence came from a human donor who received a combined kidney and bone marrow transplant. The chain employs TRBV5-5 and TRBJ1-4; TRBD1 is a possible D gene (5 bases). Specimen: CD4+ T cells from blood, collected before the transplant. CDR3 bases read: TGTGCCAGCCACACGGAGGGGAGCGAAAAA. Translation: CASHTEGSEK. The CDR3 in full is CASHTEGSEKLFF. The full variable domain, rest sourced from reference TRBV5-5 and TRBJ1-4, is DAGVTQSPTHLIKTRGQQVTLRCSPISGHKSVSWYQQVLGQGPQFIFQYYEKEERGRGNFPDRFSARQFPNYSSELNVNALLLGDSALYLCASHTEGSEKLFFGSGTQLSVL.